The 32 T cell receptor beta chains reported below all come from one sample, sequenced in a study of T cell responses to AZD1222 COVID-19 vaccine. Sequencing used immunoSEQ multiplex PCR; TCRdb keeps in-frame clones, though not all of them. The profile covers about 120,000 clones, with just under 90% appearing a single time and nearly 4.5% taken by the ten largest. The specimen comprised peripheral blood, sampled on day 0 of AZD1222 vaccination. The receptors stem from an adult in good health.

The chain employs TRBV3-1 (or the pseudogene TRBV3-2) and TRBJ1-1; TRBD1 matches at 8 bases. The CDR3 is 13 residues long. CDR1 is LGHDT and CDR2 is YNNKEL in the germline V gene (reference sequence). J gave up 4 bases and V 3 bases, and 1 base lay outside the gene matches. The CDR3 spells CASSQDRATEAFF. DNA of the CDR3: TGTGCCAGCAGCCAGGACAGGGCCACTGAAGCTTTCTTT.

The rearrangement links TRBV7-9 to TRBJ2-7; 9 nucleotides align to TRBD1. After removal of 5 bases from V and 6 bases from J, the junction contained 11 bases not matched to a gene. The CDR3 covers 15 residues. Germline lookup yields CDR1 SEHNR and CDR2 FQNEAQ (reference sequence). CDR3 sequence reads: CASSLSWTGVPEQYF. In nucleotides, the CDR3 is TGTGCCAGCAGCCTCTCGTGGACAGGGGTCCCCGAGCAGTACTTC.

The chain couples TRBV25-1 to TRBJ2-3, with D possibly being TRBD1 or TRBD2 (7 bases each). The V gene's germline CDR1 is MGHDK and CDR2 SYGVNS. Trimming cost V 2 bases and J 0 bases, with 15 bases left between them. This CDR3 region has 17 residues. CDR3 coding DNA: TGTGCCAGCAGTGAACGTGGGGGAGGGGGCAGCACAGATACGCAGTATTTT. Protein sequence: CASSERGGGGSTDTQYF.

The J gene is TRBJ1-1, the V gene TRBV5-1; D perhaps matches TRBD1 (5 bases). V lost 0 bases, J lost 0 bases, and 9 bases lay in between. This CDR3 is built from 15 residues. Germline V gene data show CDR1 as SGHRS and CDR2 as YFSETQ. The CDR3 DNA sequence: TGCGCCAGCAGCTTGGTAGCAGGGATGAACACTGAAGCTTTCTTT. Protein sequence: CASSLVAGMNTEAFF.

Here the CDR3 reads CASSEPGSSYNEQFF. CDR3 coding DNA: TGTGCCAGCAGTGAACCGGGGAGCTCCTACAATGAGCAGTTCTTC. The chain combines TRBV6-1 with TRBJ2-1; tentative D call: TRBD2 (5 bases). CDR3 size: 15 residues. V shed 2 bases and J shed 0 bases, with 8 bases lying between them. Germline V gives CDR1 MNHNS, CDR2 SASEGT.

The rearrangement links TRBV30 to TRBJ1-2, with no clear D. The germline V gene encodes CDR1 GTSNPN and CDR2 SVGIG (reference sequence). V lost 0 bases and J 4 bases, leaving 15 bases between the germline ends. The CDR3 sequence is 15 residues long. The CDR3 here is CAWSVRAALSYGYTF. The DNA of the CDR3 is TGTGCCTGGAGTGTACGGGCCGCTCTTTCCTATGGCTACACCTTC. The full variable domain, in which reference TRBV30 and TRBJ1-2 provide the parts outside the CDR3, is SQTIHQWPATLVQPVGSPLSLECTVEGTSNPNLYWYRQAAGRGLQLLFYSVGIGQISSEVPQNLSASRPQDRQFILSSKKLLLSDSGFYLCAWSVRAALSYGYTFGSGTRLTVV.

This chain uses TRBV6-5 with TRBJ1-1; 8 bases are a match to TRBD1. Trimming took 7 bases from V and 9 from J; bases not matched to a gene: 7. The CDR3 length is 12 residues. Germline V lookup: CDR1 MNHEY, CDR2 SVGAGI. This CDR3 reads CASTPDREQAFF. CDR3 DNA sequence: TGTGCCAGCACCCCGGACAGGGAACAAGCTTTCTTT.

The chain couples TRBV3-1 (or the pseudogene TRBV3-2) to TRBJ1-6; the D is unclear. The V end was cut by 0 bases, the J end by 9 bases, with 6 bases between. CDR3 size: 13 residues. Germline V lookup: CDR1 LGHDT, CDR2 YNNKEL (reference sequence). The CDR3 protein is CASSQEGSSPLHF. CDR3 nucleotide sequence: TGTGCCAGCAGCCAAGAGGGTAGTTCACCCCTCCACTTT.

The chain has TRBV5-1 and TRBJ2-7; D possibly corresponds to TRBD2 (6 bases). Germline V gene data show CDR1 as SGHRS and CDR2 as YFSETQ. CDR3 length equals 14 residues. V lost 0 bases and J 4 bases, leaving 11 bases between the germline ends. CDR3 loop: CASSLGAGRYEQYF. Here the CDR3 DNA reads TGCGCCAGCAGCTTGGGGGCAGGGAGGTACGAGCAGTACTTC.

CDR3 protein: CASSLGQIGNTGELFF. In nucleotides, the CDR3 is TGCGCCAGCAGCCTAGGACAAATAGGAAACACCGGGGAGCTGTTTTTT. The rearrangement uses TRBV5-1 and TRBJ2-2; D may be TRBD1 (5 bases). Germline CDR1 SGHRS, CDR2 YFSETQ. Trimming took 4 bases from V and 2 from J, leaving 15 bases between them. The CDR3 contains 16 residues.

CDR3 loop: CASSYRTGGTDTQYF. CDR3 nucleotides: TGCGCCAGCAGCTATAGGACAGGGGGCACAGATACGCAGTATTTT. J is TRBJ2-3 and V is TRBV5-1; 9 positions match TRBD1. After removal of 3 bases from V and 1 base from J, the junction contained 3 bases not matched to a gene. The CDR3 totals 15 residues. Germline V gene data show CDR1 as SGHRS and CDR2 as YFSETQ.

This clone has a count of ten or more. The chain joins TRBV6-5 to TRBJ2-7; D is tentatively TRBD1 or TRBD2 (5 bases each). The CDR3 extends over 13 amino acids. From germline, CDR1 is MNHEY and CDR2 SVGAGI. V was trimmed by 6 bases and J by 4 bases, leaving 13 bases between them. CDR3 in amino acids: CASSSGPGYEQYF. The CDR3 coding sequence is TGTGCCAGCAGCTCGGGACCTGGATACGAGCAGTACTTC.

DNA of the CDR3: TGTGCCAGCAGCCAAGCCACAGGGTATCAAGAGACCCAGTACTTC. It encodes CASSQATGYQETQYF. The chain recombines TRBV3-1 (or the pseudogene TRBV3-2) with TRBJ2-5; D might be TRBD1 (6 bases). CDR3 length: 15 amino acids. The germline CDR1 and CDR2 sequences are LGHDT and YNNKEL (reference sequence). Between the trimmed V and J ends, which lost 1 base and 2 bases, there was a span of 11 bases.

The chain uses TRBV19 and TRBJ1-1; a weak D match, TRBD1 (5 bases). The CDR3 extends over 17 amino acids. The germline CDR1 and CDR2 sequences are LNHDA and SQIVND (reference sequence). V dropped 3 bases and J dropped 6 bases, with 23 bases sitting between them. CDR3 region: CASSMGRATRFRAEAFF. DNA of the CDR3: TGTGCCAGTAGTATGGGCAGGGCAACTCGGTTTCGCGCTGAAGCTTTCTTT.

As concerns this clone: Distinct nucleotide sequences in the sample also encode this CDR3. The chain uses TRBV6-5 and TRBJ2-7; D gene unclear. Germline V CDR1 and CDR2: MNHEY, SVGAGI. This CDR3 region has 11 residues. V shed 4 bases and J shed 5 bases, with 6 bases lying between them. In DNA form, the CDR3 reads TGTGCCAGCAGTTCAGGCCACGAGCAGTACTTC. Protein sequence: CASSSGHEQYF.

This chain joins TRBV2 and TRBJ1-2; 7 bases map to TRBD1. J gave up 4 bases and V 6 bases, and 8 bases lay outside the gene matches. This CDR3 region has 14 residues. CDR1 and CDR2 from the germline V gene are SNHLY and FYNNEI. In DNA, the CDR3 is TGTGCCAGCAGAGCAGGGACAGTCGTCTATGGCTACACCTTC. Translating gives CASRAGTVVYGYTF.

The V call is TRBV7-9, the J call TRBJ2-1; TRBD2 aligns across 10 bases. Trimming cost V 1 base and J 7 bases; bases outside gene matches: 10. The CDR3 spans 17 residues. CDR1 and CDR2 (germline): SEHNR, FQNEAQ (reference sequence). The CDR3 nucleotides are TGTGCCAGCAGCTTAGGTTTCGGGACTAGCGTGAGGAATGAGCAGTTCTTC. As protein: CASSLGFGTSVRNEQFF.

This chain joins TRBV5-4 and TRBJ2-7; a possible D gene is TRBD2 (6 bases). The V and J ends lost 4 bases and 2 bases respectively, with 13 bases between them. Germline V lookup: CDR1 SGHNT, CDR2 YYREEE (reference sequence). The CDR3 runs 14 residues. CDR3 sequence: CASSRDSDAYEQYF. CDR3 sequence (DNA): TGTGCCAGCAGCCGGGACTCGGATGCCTACGAGCAGTACTTC. Full variable domain (missing parts from reference TRBV5-4 and TRBJ2-7): ETGVTQSPTHLIKTRGQQVTLRCSSQSGHNTVSWYQQALGQGPQFIFQYYREEENGRGNFPPRFSGLQFPNYSSELNVNALELDDSALYLCASSRDSDAYEQYFGPGTRLTVT.

This clone was recorded only once. J is TRBJ2-5 and V is TRBV28; no reliable D call. The germline gives CDR1 MDHEN, CDR2 SYDVKM. The ends were cut back, 5 bases at V and 3 bases at J, with 13 bases in the middle. This CDR3 spans 14 amino acids. The CDR3 here is CASSPGRSKETQYF. The CDR3 nucleotides read TGTGCCAGCAGTCCCGGACGGTCTAAAGAGACCCAGTACTTC.

This clone was counted only a few times. V and J are TRBV28 and TRBJ2-3; TRBD2 matches at 7 bases. The CDR3 has 15 residues. V was clipped by 5 bases and J by 1 base; unmatched bases: 6. Per germline, CDR1 MDHEN and CDR2 SYDVKM. This CDR3 is CASSRSTSGTDTQYF. In DNA, the CDR3 is TGTGCCAGCAGTCGGAGTACTAGCGGCACAGATACGCAGTATTTT.

V usage is TRBV11-2 and J usage is TRBJ2-2; D gene unclear. V lost 1 base and J 6 bases, leaving 9 bases between the germline ends. The germline V gene has CDR1 SGHAT and CDR2 FQNNGV. The CDR3 has 14 residues. The CDR3 spells CASSLGQNSGELFF. CDR3 bases: TGTGCCAGCAGCTTAGGGCAAAACTCCGGGGAGCTGTTTTTT.

The chain uses TRBV28 and TRBJ1-1, with 7 bases that match TRBD1. The junction had 7 bases not matched to a gene; V was cut back by 6 bases and J by 3 bases. The CDR3 extends over 14 amino acids. Germline loops: CDR1 MDHEN, CDR2 SYDVKM. As DNA, the CDR3 is TGTGCCAGCAGAACCCCAGGGGGGGACACTGAAGCTTTCTTT. Residues: CASRTPGGDTEAFF.

The chain carries TRBV4-1 and TRBJ1-1, with D possibly TRBD1 on 5 matching bases. The CDR3 has 15 residues. Germline V CDR1 and CDR2: MGHRA, YSYEKL. V was trimmed by 1 base and J by 4 bases, leaving 13 bases between them. This CDR3 is CASSQGPGTVTEAFF. CDR3 nucleotides: TGCGCCAGCAGCCAAGGTCCGGGGACGGTCACTGAAGCTTTCTTT.

The V call is TRBV29-1, the J call TRBJ2-3; either TRBD1 or TRBD2 may fit D (5 bases each). The V end lost 7 bases, the J end lost 1 base, and 18 bases lay between the germline ends. The CDR3 spans 15 residues. Germline values: CDR1 SQVTM, CDR2 ANQGSEA. DNA of the CDR3: TGCAGCGCCGAGGGGTTAGTAAGGGGCACAGATACGCAGTATTTT. Its protein product is CSAEGLVRGTDTQYF.

This clone was found once. The chain carries TRBV19 and TRBJ2-7, with D tentatively TRBD1 (6 bases). Germline values: CDR1 LNHDA, CDR2 SQIVND (reference sequence). V gave up 5 bases and J gave up 2 bases, with 13 bases separating them. The CDR3 sequence is 14 residues long. The CDR3 coding sequence is TGTGCCAGTAGTTCCGGGACAAACACCTACGAGCAGTACTTC. Its protein is CASSSGTNTYEQYF.

This clone appeared a few times. The CDR3 DNA sequence: TGTGCCAGCAGCTACAGAGGGGAATCAGATGGCTACACCTTC. Its protein product is CASSYRGESDGYTF. The chain is built from TRBV7-2 and TRBJ1-2; a possible D gene is TRBD1 (5 bases). Germline CDR1 and CDR2: SGHTA and FQGNSA. Between the trimmed V and J ends, which lost 4 bases and 6 bases, there was a span of 15 bases. This CDR3 region has 14 residues.

The chain recombines TRBV6-1 with TRBJ1-5, with TRBD1 matching over 7 bases. This CDR3 region has 14 residues. Germline V gene lookup returns CDR1 MNHNS and CDR2 SASEGT. After removal of 1 base from V and 7 bases from J, the junction contained 4 bases not matched to a gene. The CDR3 DNA is TGTGCCAGCAGTGAAGGACAGGGCCAACAGCCCCAGCATTTT. As protein: CASSEGQGQQPQHF.

The chain joins TRBV2 to TRBJ1-2; D uncertain. Germline CDR1 is SNHLY and CDR2 is FYNNEI. Trimming pared 6 bases from V and 2 bases from J, leaving 10 bases between. The CDR3 covers 13 residues. This CDR3 reads CASSRTPNYGYTF. DNA of the CDR3: TGTGCCAGCAGCAGGACGCCGAACTATGGCTACACCTTC.

The chain recombines TRBV3-1 (or the pseudogene TRBV3-2) with TRBJ2-7, with D maybe TRBD2 (6 bases). Germline CDR1 LGHDT, CDR2 YNNKEL (reference sequence). There are 15 residues in the CDR3. Trimming removed 3 bases at V and 9 bases at J, with 21 bases between. CDR3 DNA sequence: TGTGCCAGCAGCCACTCCGGGACTGACGGCTTGGGGCAGTACTTC. Translation gives CASSHSGTDGLGQYF.

The chain recombines TRBV3-1 (or the pseudogene TRBV3-2) with TRBJ1-2; 7 bases fit TRBD1. CDR1 and CDR2 from the germline V gene are LGHDT and YNNKEL (reference sequence). V lost 2 bases and J lost 0; bases outside the gene matches: 9. CDR3 size: 17 residues. DNA for the CDR3: TGTGCCAGCAGCCAACTTTTTACCGGGACAGCTAACTATGGCTACACCTTC. Translation: CASSQLFTGTANYGYTF.

The rearrangement joins TRBV15 to TRBJ2-3; 8 bases match TRBD2. The CDR3 extends over 19 amino acids. CDR1 is LNHNV and CDR2 is YYDKDF in the germline V gene (reference sequence). V lost 0 bases, J lost 0 bases, and 11 bases stayed unmatched. The CDR3 sequence: CATSRDVGGGIYSTDTQYF. Written as DNA, the CDR3 is TGTGCCACCAGCAGAGATGTGGGCGGGGGGATATATAGCACAGATACGCAGTATTTT.

This chain connects TRBV5-4 to TRBJ2-6; 9 positions agree with TRBD2. CDR1 SGHNT and CDR2 YYREEE come from the germline V gene (reference sequence). This CDR3 is built from 18 residues. Trimming at V came to 5 bases and at J to 8 bases, leaving 17 bases not matched to a gene. In DNA, the CDR3 is TGTGCCAGCAGTAGACTAGCGGAGTTCCCCCTCTGGACCAACGTCCTGACTTTC. Translation: CASSRLAEFPLWTNVLTF.